This T cell receptor (beta chain) originates from a study of shared clonotypes between healthy human individuals. Study-level background: The plates for each donor numbered three CD4 naive, three CD4 memory, two CD8 naive and one CD8 memory.

Broader study findings: Larger estimated richness was generally recorded for naive subsets relative to memory subsets. Measured sharing among donors was expected to vary with sequencing depth.

Replicate PCRs for sorted subsets used around 200 ng DNA; this equaled about 30,000 T cell genomes. Some clones are missing from TCRdb's copy, which holds only in-frame ones; the method was immunoSEQ multiplex PCR. The data hold 640,000 or so clones, with roughly 70% observed a single time. V was pared by 0 bases and J by 4 bases, with 0 bases of the junction left unmatched. CDR1 and CDR2 from the germline V gene are SGHRS and YFSETQ. This CDR3 region has 14 residues. This clone was recorded a few times. The antigen is unknown. The receptor's source is a woman aged 25 to 39 in good health. The specimen was memory CD4+ T cells sorted from blood. Subset in this sample: CD45RA-negative fraction. The chain combines TRBV5-1 with TRBJ1-3; 8 bases agree with TRBD1. CDR3: CASSLGTGGNTIYF. CDR3 DNA sequence: TGCGCCAGCAGCTTGGGGACAGGGGGAAACACCATATATTTT.